This is a list of T cell receptor beta chains from one sample in a study of T cell responses to AZD1222 COVID-19 vaccine. TCRdb's copy holds only in-frame clones and misses some; the assay was immunoSEQ multiplex PCR. The sample includes under 150,000 clones, 80% to 90% of them seen just once. This sample comprised peripheral blood, obtained on day 0 of AZD1222 vaccination. Receptors originate from an adult in good health. Each CDR3 is given with its conserved first and last residue. D genes are given only for firm matches. Size values are once, few and many counts, or a class for expanded clones, and some rows have none.

>NA|NA|TRBV19|TRBJ1-1
CASSIRWGPNTEAFF
TGTGCCAGTAGTATACGGTGGGGGCCGAACACTGAAGCTTTCTTT
>NA|NA|TRBV6-5|TRBJ1-6
CASSYSKLAHNSPLHF
TGTGCCAGCAGTTACTCGAAGCTCGCGCATAATTCACCCCTCCACTTT
>NA|NA|TRBV5-1|TRBJ1-5
CASSLNGDSNQPQHF
TGCGCCAGCAGCTTGAATGGTGACAGCAATCAGCCCCAGCATTTT
>few|NA|TRBV30|TRBJ1-4
CAWNRGSNEKLFF
TGTGCCTGGAACCGAGGGTCTAATGAAAAACTGTTTTTT
>NA|NA|TRBV5-5|TRBJ2-7
CASSFRGSKDYEQYF
TGTGCCAGCAGCTTTAGGGGTTCTAAGGACTACGAGCAGTACTTC
>NA|NA|TRBV30|TRBJ1-2
CAWSAPRGYTF
TGTGCCTGGAGTGCGCCCCGTGGCTACACCTTC
>NA|NA|TRBV5-1|TRBJ1-3
CASSLEGPGNTIYF
TGCGCCAGCAGCTTGGAAGGGCCTGGAAACACCATATATTTT
>NA|TRBD2|TRBV14|TRBJ2-1
CASSQTSGIPYYNEQFF
TGTGCCAGCAGCCAGACTAGCGGAATCCCCTATTACAATGAGCAGTTCTTC
>once|NA|TRBV7-9|TRBJ2-5
CASNRVPAEETQYF
TGTGCCAGCAACAGGGTACCGGCTGAAGAGACCCAGTACTTC
>once|TRBD2|TRBV11-2|TRBJ2-7
CASSLLAGGLLVEQYF
TGTGCCAGCAGCCTTCTAGCGGGGGGCCTCCTTGTCGAGCAGTACTTC
>NA|NA|TRBV5-1|TRBJ1-2
CASSLQGGYTF
TGCGCCAGCAGCTTACAGGGTGGCTACACCTTC
>NA|NA|TRBV18|TRBJ2-7
CASSPRRTDSYEQYF
TGTGCCAGCTCACCTCGCCGGACGGACTCCTACGAGCAGTACTTC
>NA|TRBD2|TRBV7-9|TRBJ2-1
CASSLRLAGGSDEQFF
TGTGCCAGCAGCCTTCGACTAGCGGGAGGGTCGGATGAGCAGTTCTTC
>NA|NA|TRBV29-1|TRBJ2-1
CSAAWQGGYNEQFF
TGCAGCGCTGCGTGGCAGGGGGGTTACAATGAGCAGTTCTTC
>NA|TRBD1|TRBV19|TRBJ1-2
CASSIGAGTVGGYTF
TGTGCCAGTAGTATAGGGGCCGGGACAGTGGGAGGCTACACCTTC
>once|TRBD1|TRBV5-1|TRBJ1-1
CASSLDRGGTEAFF
TGCGCCAGCAGCTTGGACAGGGGCGGGACTGAAGCTTTCTTT